This TCR beta chain derives from a study of T-cell memory formation after mild COVID-19. Study results and limitations: Day 15 to 85 contractors were CD4/CD8 balanced; later expanders leaned CD4+.

The V gene lost 6 bases and the J gene lost 5 bases, with 17 bases spanning the gap. This CDR3 spans 15 amino acids. Sample barcodes and UMIs were carried by the TCR alpha and TCR beta cDNA libraries that 5'RACE generated with constant-segment primers. One entry per CDR3 protein results from TCRdb running MiXCR on the 5' RACE reads. In the table there are tens of thousands of distinct CDR3 sequences, more than 13% of which are singletons. This clonotype appeared a few times. The antigen is unknown. The chain recombines TRBV12-3 or TRBV12-4 with TRBJ2-1; D might be TRBD2 (6 bases). The sequenced sample was PBMCs or a T cell subset sorted from them (not recorded which). This TCR was sampled from a man aged 18-30 years who had mild COVID-19 (a few samples of this study predate the infection). Cell type and time point are not known. The CDR3: CASRGLDLRDNEQFF. Written as DNA, the CDR3 is TGTGCCAGCAGGGGACTCGACTTAAGAGACAATGAGCAGTTCTTC.